The rows below give T cell receptor beta chains drawn from one sample of a study of patients with pleural tuberculosis. TCRdb redid the calling of the reads with MiXCR, one entry per CDR3 protein. The data contain approximately 50,000 distinct CDR3 sequences, around 7% of them seen just once; the ten biggest clones take up about a sixth. These TCRs come from a human donor with pleural tuberculosis. CDR3s include the opening cysteine and the closing phenylalanine or tryptophan. The order of the fields is V gene, CDR3 length, clone size, J gene, D gene, CDR3 DNA, CDR3 protein. A D gene is named only where the DNA matches it firmly. Clone sizes are given selectively: once, few, many, or a class where the clone is expanded.

TRBV11-1	15	few	TRBJ2-3	TRBD2	TGTGCCAGCAGCCCCTACCAGCGGGACACAGATACGCAGTATTTT	CASSPYQRDTDTQYF
TRBV19	13	-	TRBJ2-5	TRBD1	TGTGCCAGTAGTGTCCGGGACAGTCAGACCCAGTACTTC	CASSVRDSQTQYF
TRBV6-2/TRBV6-3	15	many	TRBJ2-3	-	TGTGCCAGCAGTTACTCCGGAACCGGCGCAGATACGCAGTATTTT	CASSYSGTGADTQYF
TRBV10-3	11	many	TRBJ2-3	-	TGTGCCATCAGTGGAGGGGATACGCAGTATTTT	CAISGGDTQYF
TRBV28	13	-	TRBJ1-2	-	TGTGCCAGCAGTGCGAGACAGCTATATGGCTACACCTTC	CASSARQLYGYTF
TRBV11-2	13	many	TRBJ1-1	TRBD1	TGTGCCAGCAGCTTACCACAGGGGGCGGGGGCTTTCTTT	CASSLPQGAGAFF
TRBV6-2/TRBV6-3	17	many	TRBJ1-5	-	TGTGCCAGCAGTTACTCGATAGGGCCCCGGGACAATCAGCCCCAGCATTTT	CASSYSIGPRDNQPQHF
TRBV6-2/TRBV6-3	14	many	TRBJ1-1	-	TGTGCCAGCAGTTACTCTTTCGGGCAGCCTGAAGCTTTCTTT	CASSYSFGQPEAFF
TRBV20-1	17	many	TRBJ2-1	-	TGCAGTGCTAGAGACCCACCCGGGACCTCCTTGATTAATGAGCAGTTCTTC	CSARDPPGTSLINEQFF
TRBV30	14	few	TRBJ1-5	TRBD1	TGTGCCTGGAGTCTAGGACAGGGGACCCAGCCCCAGCATTTT	CAWSLGQGTQPQHF
TRBV2	13	many	TRBJ2-2	-	TGTGCCAGCAAAGCAGGGAACACCGGGGAGCTGTTTTTT	CASKAGNTGELFF
TRBV2	16	many	TRBJ1-6	TRBD1	TGTGCCAGCAGTAAATTAGGGACAGGGGCTAATTCACCCCTCCACTTT	CASSKLGTGANSPLHF
TRBV27	15	many	TRBJ2-7	TRBD2	TGTGCCAGCTCATCCCCGGGACTAGAGGTCTCCGAGCAGTACTTC	CASSSPGLEVSEQYF
TRBV18	14	few	TRBJ2-7	-	TGTGCCAGCTCACCTGGACTGGGAAGCTACGAGCAGTACTTC	CASSPGLGSYEQYF
TRBV20-1	16	-	TRBJ1-1	-	TGCAGTGCTAGGAGCGGGCGGGCAGGGGAGGTCGCTGAAGCTTTCTTT	CSARSGRAGEVAEAFF
TRBV29-1	15	-	TRBJ2-1	TRBD2	TGCAGCGTTGGGGGACTAGCGGGAGTTTTATATGAGCAGTTCTTC	CSVGGLAGVLYEQFF
TRBV7-6	16	many	TRBJ2-2	TRBD1	TGTGCCAGCAGCTTACCGGGACAGGATTACACCGGGGAGCTGTTTTTT	CASSLPGQDYTGELFF
TRBV20-1	16	many	TRBJ2-1	TRBD2	TGCAGTGCTAGAGATCTAGCGGCCAGCTCCTACAATGAGCAGTTCTTC	CSARDLAASSYNEQFF
TRBV2	15	-	TRBJ2-5	-	TGTGCCAGCAGTGGAGTTGGTAGTGGCTCGGAGACCCAGTACTTC	CASSGVGSGSETQYF
TRBV25-1	16	-	TRBJ1-6	-	TGTGCCAGCAGTGCTTCGGGACGGAGTATGGGTTCACCCCTCCACTTT	CASSASGRSMGSPLHF
TRBV29-1	15	-	TRBJ2-3	TRBD2	TGCAGCGTTGAAAAAGCTAGCGGATACACAGATACGCAGTATTTT	CSVEKASGYTDTQYF
TRBV5-1	17	many	TRBJ2-3	TRBD2	TGCGCCAGCAGCTTGGGCCCAGGGAGGGTTCAAACAGATACGCAGTATTTT	CASSLGPGRVQTDTQYF
TRBV20-1	14	many	TRBJ2-1	-	TGCAGTGCCCGGAGGCGGGATTTTGTAAATGAGCAGTTCTTC	CSARRRDFVNEQFF
TRBV28	16	many	TRBJ1-5	-	TGTGCCAGCAGTTTAGTAAAACGAGGGTGGAATCAGCCCCAGCATTTT	CASSLVKRGWNQPQHF
TRBV18	16	many	TRBJ1-1	TRBD1	TGTGCCAGCTCACCAACCGGGACAGGGGGCGATGCTGAAGCTTTCTTT	CASSPTGTGGDAEAFF
TRBV29-1	15	-	TRBJ2-1	-	TGCAGCGTTGAATTTGCCGGGGTAAATAACAATGAGCAGTTCTTC	CSVEFAGVNNNEQFF
TRBV4-1	15	few	TRBJ2-5	-	TGCGCCAGCAGCCAACGCGTGCAGGGACAAGAGACCCAGTACTTC	CASSQRVQGQETQYF
TRBV6-1	14	many	TRBJ2-7	-	TGTGCCAGCAGTGGATTACGGGGAGAGGGCGAGCAGTACTTC	CASSGLRGEGEQYF
TRBV4-1	14	few	TRBJ2-7	-	TGCGCCAGCAGCCAAGAAATTCGAGGATACGAGCAGTACTTC	CASSQEIRGYEQYF
TRBV5-4	13	few	TRBJ1-2	-	TGTGCCAGCAGCTTGGACAGGGAGGACGGCTACACCTTC	CASSLDREDGYTF
TRBV2	12	many	TRBJ1-1	-	TGTGCCAGCTCAGGGGATTTCACTGAAGCTTTCTTT	CASSGDFTEAFF
TRBV6-2/TRBV6-3	14	many	TRBJ2-1	-	TGTGCCAGCAGTTACTCTCCTACGTACAATGAGCAGTTCTTC	CASSYSPTYNEQFF
TRBV27	14	many	TRBJ2-1	TRBD1	TGTGCCAGCAGTTTCGGGACAGGATACGATGAGCAGTTCTTC	CASSFGTGYDEQFF
TRBV20-1	12	many	TRBJ2-7	-	TGCAGTGCTTTGGAGGAGTCGAGCGAGCAGTACTTC	CSALEESSEQYF
TRBV19	16	-	TRBJ2-1	TRBD2	TGTGCCAGTATCTCCCAGACTAGCGGGATATACAATGAGCAGTTCTTC	CASISQTSGIYNEQFF
TRBV18	14	many	TRBJ1-1	TRBD1	TGTGCCAGCTCGCGACTAACAGGGGAAAGTGAAGCTTTCTTT	CASSRLTGESEAFF
TRBV11-2	15	-	TRBJ2-4	-	TGTGCCAGCAGCCTAGGGGCCCAGTCCAAAAACATTCAGTACTTC	CASSLGAQSKNIQYF
TRBV29-1	12	-	TRBJ1-3	-	TGCAGCGCCCTGACAGATGGAAACACCGTATATTTT	CSALTDGNTVYF
TRBV6-2/TRBV6-3	14	many	TRBJ2-1	-	TGTGCCAGCAGTTACCTTCCAGGCAGCAATGAGCAGTTCTTC	CASSYLPGSNEQFF
TRBV30	13	few	TRBJ2-4	-	TGTGCCTGGAGTGGGGGTGCCAAAAACATTCAGTACTTC	CAWSGGAKNIQYF
TRBV25-1	16	many	TRBJ1-6	-	TGTGCCAGCAGTCGTAGCGGGCCGCGGATCTATTCACCCCTCCACTTT	CASSRSGPRIYSPLHF
TRBV11-2	15	many	TRBJ1-5	TRBD1	TGTGCCAGCAGCTTAGATGGGACAGACCGATGGCCCCAGCATTTT	CASSLDGTDRWPQHF
TRBV15	14	many	TRBJ1-1	TRBD1	TGTGCCACCAGACCGGGACAGACGAACACTGAAGCTTTCTTT	CATRPGQTNTEAFF
TRBV2	14	-	TRBJ1-2	-	TGTGCCAGCAGTGGCCTAAGGCAGGCAGCTGGCTACACCTTC	CASSGLRQAAGYTF
TRBV24-1	12	many	TRBJ1-2	-	TGTGCCACCAGTGACCGGCTCTGGGGCTACACCTTC	CATSDRLWGYTF
TRBV11-1	13	few	TRBJ2-3	TRBD2	TGTGCCAGCAGATCTAGCGGAAGGGATACGCAGTATTTT	CASRSSGRDTQYF
TRBV2	13	-	TRBJ2-2	-	TGTGCCAGCGCAGGGGTGTCCACCGGGGAGCTGTTTTTT	CASAGVSTGELFF
TRBV11-1	14	many	TRBJ1-1	-	TGTGCCAGCAGCTTAGAACAGGAGAACACTGAAGCTTTCTTT	CASSLEQENTEAFF
TRBV29-1	12	few	TRBJ2-7	-	TGCAGCGTTGAAGTACAATCCTACGAGCAGTACTTC	CSVEVQSYEQYF
TRBV14	15	many	TRBJ2-1	TRBD2	TGTGCCAGCAGCCAAGGACTAGCGGGAGGGCTTGAGCAGTTCTTC	CASSQGLAGGLEQFF
TRBV27	14	many	TRBJ2-3	-	TGTGCCAGCAGTTTACTTCCCCATGGGGGTACGCAGTATTTT	CASSLLPHGGTQYF
TRBV11-2	12	many	TRBJ2-1	-	TGTGCCAGCAGCTTCTCCTACAATGAGCAGTTCTTC	CASSFSYNEQFF
TRBV2	13	many	TRBJ2-7	-	TGTGCCAGCACCCAGGGGGGGACCTACGAGCAGTACTTC	CASTQGGTYEQYF
TRBV7-3	14	few	TRBJ2-5	-	TGTGCCAGCAGCTTAAACCATCGGGAAGGGACCCAGTACTTC	CASSLNHREGTQYF
TRBV11-2	15	many	TRBJ2-3	-	TGTGCCAGCAGCCCCTCAACGGGAGTTGCAGATACGCAGTATTTT	CASSPSTGVADTQYF